The T cell receptor beta chain described here comes from a study of cytomegalovirus exposure and HLA in healthy donors. Findings and limits, study-wide: It was reported that TCR beta sequences correctly inferred the HLA-A and HLA-B alleles for most subjects. Previous analysis showed most TCR beta V segments were productive about 90% or about 30% of the time. Analyzed later, most CMV-associated TCR beta chains appeared HLA-restricted.

Vbeta (60) and Jbeta (13) primers were used in the PCR. Profiling relied on immunoSEQ multiplex PCR, and the TCRdb table lists in-frame clones only, not all of them. The sample includes roughly 97,000 clones, roughly four fifths of them seen just once. The germline V gene has CDR1 MNHEY and CDR2 SVGAGI. There are 15 residues in the CDR3. Trimming took 4 bases from V and 0 from J, leaving 12 bases between them. As for this clone: Its specificity is unknown.

The receptor was isolated from a man aged 40-49 years in good health and CMV-seropositive. The sequenced sample was PBMCs. The rearrangement joins TRBV6-5 to TRBJ1-1; tentative D call: TRBD1 (6 bases). CDR3 protein: CASSLGGSVNTEAFF. The DNA of the CDR3 is TGTGCCAGCAGTTTAGGGGGATCGGTGAACACTGAAGCTTTCTTT.